These T cell receptor beta chains were read from a single sample in a study of cytomegalovirus exposure and HLA in healthy donors. Some clones are missing from TCRdb's copy, which holds only in-frame ones; the method was immunoSEQ multiplex PCR. The data contain roughly 120,000 clones, 73% of them singletons. The material sequenced was PBMCs. These TCRs come from a woman aged 25 to 39 in good health and CMV-seronegative. Each CDR3 is given with its conserved first and last residue. A D gene is named only where the DNA matches it firmly. Clone size is given for some rows only: seen once, a few or many times, or a class if the clone is expanded.

V	D	J	size	DNA	CDR3
TRBV27	TRBD1	TRBJ1-1	-	TGTGCCAGCAGTTTAACGCGACAGGGTTTGGACGCTTTCTTT	CASSLTRQGLDAFF
TRBV7-9	-	TRBJ2-7	-	TGTGCCAGCAGCCCGGCAGGGAACTACGAGCAGTACTTC	CASSPAGNYEQYF
TRBV30	TRBD1	TRBJ1-2	-	TGTGCCTGGAGTAGACAGGGGCTTCAGGGAGGCTACACCTTC	CAWSRQGLQGGYTF
TRBV7-6	-	TRBJ2-1	once	TGTGCCAGCAGCCAACCGACTGGCGGGCCCAATGAGCAGTTCTTC	CASSQPTGGPNEQFF
TRBV9	-	TRBJ1-2	-	TGTGCCAGCAGGGGCCCCCCCTCGGCGAACTATGGCTACACCTTC	CASRGPPSANYGYTF
TRBV7-9	TRBD1	TRBJ1-1	-	TGTGCCAGCAGCCAAGGACAGGGTATCGCTGAAGCTTTCTTT	CASSQGQGIAEAFF
TRBV2	-	TRBJ2-3	-	TGTGCCAGCAGTGATAGTTCCCTCTCCGTTACAGATACGCAGTATTTT	CASSDSSLSVTDTQYF
TRBV7-6	TRBD1	TRBJ1-1	few	TGTGCCAGCAGCTTAGTGGGGGACAGGGTTTCAGGAACTGAAGCTTTCTTT	CASSLVGDRVSGTEAFF
TRBV2	-	TRBJ1-1	few	TGTGCCAGCAGTGAAGCCCAGGGTTCGATGGCTGAAGCTTTCTTT	CASSEAQGSMAEAFF
TRBV27	-	TRBJ1-1	once	TGTGCCAGCAGTCCTACCGGGACACTTAAGGCTTTCTTT	CASSPTGTLKAFF
TRBV6-4	-	TRBJ1-1	-	TGTGCCAGCAGTCGGGTAGAGGGAGCTGAAGCTTTCTTT	CASSRVEGAEAFF
TRBV29-1	TRBD1	TRBJ2-7	-	TGCAGCGTTGAAGTAACCGCACAGGGGCTTTCCTACGAGCAGTACTTC	CSVEVTAQGLSYEQYF